This T cell receptor beta chain was documented in a study of blood T cell repertoires in COVID-19. Study at large: Donors in the United States, Italy and Spain gave samples during acute or convalescent COVID-19. T cells, B-cell-depleted T cells, or PBMCs provided the cDNA or gDNA that served as material.

The authors' processing: Reference gene primer amplification yielded estimated nucleated cell counts. Repertoires were generated with immunoSEQ multiplex PCR, while TCRdb's copy carries only in-frame clones and drops some. That table gives V, J and clone size, and the DNA gave D and trimming. The sample consists of 250,000 to 350,000 clones, around 82% of them appearing once. Germline V gene lookup returns CDR1 MDHEN and CDR2 SYDVKM. V lost 6 bases to trimming and J lost 7 bases, with 9 bases between them. The CDR3 loop spans 11 amino acids. The clonotype originates from a woman between 50 and 59 years old with acute or convalescent COVID-19. This sequence joins TRBV28 and TRBJ1-1; D might be TRBD1 (6 bases). Sequencing used peripheral blood. The CDR3, as DNA: TGTGCCAGCAGGGACAGCGTTGAAGCTTTCTTT. This translates into CASRDSVEAFF.